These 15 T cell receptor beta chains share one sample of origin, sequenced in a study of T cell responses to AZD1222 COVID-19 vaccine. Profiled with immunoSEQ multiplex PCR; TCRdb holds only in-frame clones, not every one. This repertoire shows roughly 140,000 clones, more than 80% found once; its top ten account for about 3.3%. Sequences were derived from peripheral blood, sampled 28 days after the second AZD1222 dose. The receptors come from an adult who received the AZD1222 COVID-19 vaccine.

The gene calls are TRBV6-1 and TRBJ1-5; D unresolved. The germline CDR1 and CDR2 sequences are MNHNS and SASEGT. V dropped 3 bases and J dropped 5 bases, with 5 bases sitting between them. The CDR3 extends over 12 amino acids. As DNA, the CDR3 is TGTGCCAGCAGTGAGGTTCATCAGCCCCAGCATTTT. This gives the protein CASSEVHQPQHF.

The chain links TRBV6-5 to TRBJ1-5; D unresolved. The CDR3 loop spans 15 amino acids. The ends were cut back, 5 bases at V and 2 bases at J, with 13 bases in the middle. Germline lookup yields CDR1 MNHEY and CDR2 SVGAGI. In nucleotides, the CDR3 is TGTGCCAGCAGTAAGGCAGGTTTGGGCAATCAGCCCCAGCATTTT. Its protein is CASSKAGLGNQPQHF.

In nucleotides, the CDR3 is TGTGCCAGCAGCCAAGGGACTAGCCTCTACAATGAGCAGTTCTTC. This gives the protein CASSQGTSLYNEQFF. The V and J genes are TRBV3-1 (or the pseudogene TRBV3-2) and TRBJ2-1; TRBD2 matches 8 bases. The V and J ends lost 1 base and 3 bases, in that order; junction bases with no gene match: 2. The length of the CDR3 is 15 residues. Germline V gene lookup returns CDR1 LGHDT and CDR2 YNNKEL (reference sequence).

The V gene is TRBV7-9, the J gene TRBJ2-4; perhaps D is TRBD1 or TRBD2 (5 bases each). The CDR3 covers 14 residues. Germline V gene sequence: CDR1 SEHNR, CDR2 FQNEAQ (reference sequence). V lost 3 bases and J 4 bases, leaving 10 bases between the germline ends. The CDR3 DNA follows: TGTGCCAGCAGCTTTAGTTGGGGGAAAAACATTCAGTACTTC. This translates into CASSFSWGKNIQYF.

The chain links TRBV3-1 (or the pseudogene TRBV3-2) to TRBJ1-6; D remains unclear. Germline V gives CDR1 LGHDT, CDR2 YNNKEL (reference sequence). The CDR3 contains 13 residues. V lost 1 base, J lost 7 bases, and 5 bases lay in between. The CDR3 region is CASSQGINSPLHF. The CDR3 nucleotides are TGTGCCAGCAGCCAAGGAATCAATTCACCCCTCCACTTT.

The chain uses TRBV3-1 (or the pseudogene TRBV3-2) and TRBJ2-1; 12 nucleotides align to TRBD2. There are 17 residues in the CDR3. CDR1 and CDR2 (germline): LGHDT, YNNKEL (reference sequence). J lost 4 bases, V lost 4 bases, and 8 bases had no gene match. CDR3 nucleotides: TGTGCCAGCAGCCCTAGACTAGCGGGAGTAGGATACAATGAGCAGTTCTTC. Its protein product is CASSPRLAGVGYNEQFF.

CDR3 coding DNA: TGTGCCAGCAGTTCACAGGGCACGGCCGGGGAGCTGTTTTTT. This gives the protein CASSSQGTAGELFF. The rearrangement links TRBV6-5 to TRBJ2-2, with D possibly matching TRBD1 (6 bases). CDR1 is MNHEY, CDR2 SVGAGI, per germline. V dropped 4 bases and J dropped 6 bases, with 12 bases sitting between them. The CDR3 length is 14 residues.

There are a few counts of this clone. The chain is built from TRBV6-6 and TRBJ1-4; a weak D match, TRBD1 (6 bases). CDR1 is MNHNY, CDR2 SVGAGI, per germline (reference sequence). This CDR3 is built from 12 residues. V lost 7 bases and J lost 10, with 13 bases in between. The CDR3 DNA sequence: TGTGCCAGCAATCCAGGGGCTGGAAAACTGTTTTTT. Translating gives CASNPGAGKLFF.

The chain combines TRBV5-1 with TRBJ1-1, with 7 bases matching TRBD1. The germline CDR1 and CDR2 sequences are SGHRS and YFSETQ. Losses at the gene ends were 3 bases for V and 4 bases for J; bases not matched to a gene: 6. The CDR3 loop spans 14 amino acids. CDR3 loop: CASSWGTATTEAFF. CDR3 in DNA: TGCGCCAGCAGCTGGGGGACAGCGACCACTGAAGCTTTCTTT.

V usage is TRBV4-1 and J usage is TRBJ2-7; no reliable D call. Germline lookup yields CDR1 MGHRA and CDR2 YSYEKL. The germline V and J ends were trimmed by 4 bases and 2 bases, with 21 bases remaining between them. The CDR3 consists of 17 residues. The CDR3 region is CASSLHINTADPYEQYF. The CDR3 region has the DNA TGCGCCAGCAGCCTCCATATTAACACAGCTGACCCCTACGAGCAGTACTTC.

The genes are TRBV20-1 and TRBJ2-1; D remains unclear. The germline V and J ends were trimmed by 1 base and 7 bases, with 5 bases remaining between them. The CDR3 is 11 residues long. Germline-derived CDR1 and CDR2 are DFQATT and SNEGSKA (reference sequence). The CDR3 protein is CSARVVNEQFF. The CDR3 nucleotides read TGCAGTGCTAGAGTTGTAAATGAGCAGTTCTTC.

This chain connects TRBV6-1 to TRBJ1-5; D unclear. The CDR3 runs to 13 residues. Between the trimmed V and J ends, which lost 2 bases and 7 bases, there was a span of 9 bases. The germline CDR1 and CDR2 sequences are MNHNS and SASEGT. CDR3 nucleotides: TGTGCCAGCAGTGAAATCTTGGGCCAGCCCCAGCATTTT. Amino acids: CASSEILGQPQHF.

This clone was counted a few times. Written as DNA, the CDR3 is TGCGCCAGCACCGTTTACAGGGTATGGGCTTGGACTGAAGCTTTCTTT. Encoded protein: CASTVYRVWAWTEAFF. The chain couples TRBV10-1 to TRBJ1-1, with D possibly TRBD1 on 6 matching bases. This CDR3 is built from 16 residues. Germline CDR1 reads WNHNN; CDR2 reads SYGVQD (reference sequence). V dropped 7 bases and J dropped 5 bases, with 23 bases sitting between them.

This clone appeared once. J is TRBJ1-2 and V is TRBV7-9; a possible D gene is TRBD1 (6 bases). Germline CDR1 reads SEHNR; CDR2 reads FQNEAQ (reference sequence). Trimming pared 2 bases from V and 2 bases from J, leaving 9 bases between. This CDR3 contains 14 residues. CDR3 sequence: CASSLSGTNYGYTF. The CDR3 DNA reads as TGTGCCAGCAGCTTATCGGGGACAAACTATGGCTACACCTTC.

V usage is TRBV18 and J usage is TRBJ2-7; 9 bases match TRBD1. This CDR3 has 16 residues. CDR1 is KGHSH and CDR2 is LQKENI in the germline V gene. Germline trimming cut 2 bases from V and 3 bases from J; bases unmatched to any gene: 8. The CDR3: CASSPIPGQGYYEQYF. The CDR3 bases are TGTGCCAGCTCACCAATTCCGGGACAGGGATACTACGAGCAGTACTTC.